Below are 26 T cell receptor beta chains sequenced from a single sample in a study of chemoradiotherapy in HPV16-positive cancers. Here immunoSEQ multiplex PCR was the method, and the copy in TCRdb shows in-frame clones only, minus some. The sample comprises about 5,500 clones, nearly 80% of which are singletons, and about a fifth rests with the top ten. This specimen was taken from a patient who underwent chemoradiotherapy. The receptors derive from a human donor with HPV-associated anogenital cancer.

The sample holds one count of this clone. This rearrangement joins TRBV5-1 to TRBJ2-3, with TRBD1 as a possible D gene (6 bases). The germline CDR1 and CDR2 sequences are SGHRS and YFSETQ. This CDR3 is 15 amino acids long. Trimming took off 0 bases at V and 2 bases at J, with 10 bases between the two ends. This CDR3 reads CASSLEGQHTDTQYF. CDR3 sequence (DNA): TGCGCCAGCAGCTTGGAAGGACAGCACACAGATACGCAGTATTTT.

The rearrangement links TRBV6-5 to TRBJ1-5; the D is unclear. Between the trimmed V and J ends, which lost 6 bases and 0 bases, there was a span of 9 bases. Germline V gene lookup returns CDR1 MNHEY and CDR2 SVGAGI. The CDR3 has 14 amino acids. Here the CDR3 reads CASSPGGSNQPQHF. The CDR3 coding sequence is TGTGCCAGCAGCCCCGGAGGTAGCAATCAGCCCCAGCATTTT.

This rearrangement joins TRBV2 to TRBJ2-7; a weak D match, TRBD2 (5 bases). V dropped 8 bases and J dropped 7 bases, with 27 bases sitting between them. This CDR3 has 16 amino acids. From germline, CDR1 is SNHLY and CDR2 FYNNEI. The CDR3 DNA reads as TGTGCCAGCCGCCCGACGAGGGCTCCTCAGGTTGGGGAGCAGTACTTC. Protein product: CASRPTRAPQVGEQYF.

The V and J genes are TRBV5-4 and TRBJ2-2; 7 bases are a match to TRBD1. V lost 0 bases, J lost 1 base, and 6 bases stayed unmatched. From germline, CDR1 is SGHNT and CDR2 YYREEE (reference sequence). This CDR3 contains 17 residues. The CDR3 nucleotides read TGTGCCAGCAGCTTGGACGAGACAGGGATGAACACCGGGGAGCTGTTTTTT. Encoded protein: CASSLDETGMNTGELFF.

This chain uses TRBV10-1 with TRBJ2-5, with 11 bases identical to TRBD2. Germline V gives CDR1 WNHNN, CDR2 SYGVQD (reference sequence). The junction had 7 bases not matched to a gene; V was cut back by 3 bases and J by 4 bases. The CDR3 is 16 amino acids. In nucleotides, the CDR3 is TGCGCCAGCAGTGACCATACTAGCGGGGGACGAGAGACCCAGTACTTC. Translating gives CASSDHTSGGRETQYF.

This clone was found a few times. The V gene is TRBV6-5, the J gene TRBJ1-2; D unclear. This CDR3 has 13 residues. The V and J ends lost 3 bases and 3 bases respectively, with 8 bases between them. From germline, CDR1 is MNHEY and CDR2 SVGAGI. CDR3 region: CASSYGSDYGYTF. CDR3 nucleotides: TGTGCCAGCAGTTATGGTAGTGACTATGGCTACACCTTC.

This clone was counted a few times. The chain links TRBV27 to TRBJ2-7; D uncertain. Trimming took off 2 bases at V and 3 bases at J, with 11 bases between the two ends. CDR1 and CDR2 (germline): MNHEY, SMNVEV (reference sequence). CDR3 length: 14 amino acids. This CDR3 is CASSLKAAGYEQYF. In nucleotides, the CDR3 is TGTGCCAGCAGTTTAAAGGCCGCCGGCTACGAGCAGTACTTC.

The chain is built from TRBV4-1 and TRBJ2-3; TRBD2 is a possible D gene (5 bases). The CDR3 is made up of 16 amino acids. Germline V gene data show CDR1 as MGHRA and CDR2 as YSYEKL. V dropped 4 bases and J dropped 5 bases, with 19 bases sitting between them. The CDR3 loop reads CASSPRASGRVDTQYF. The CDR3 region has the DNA TGCGCCAGCAGCCCGAGGGCCTCGGGAAGGGTAGATACGCAGTATTTT.

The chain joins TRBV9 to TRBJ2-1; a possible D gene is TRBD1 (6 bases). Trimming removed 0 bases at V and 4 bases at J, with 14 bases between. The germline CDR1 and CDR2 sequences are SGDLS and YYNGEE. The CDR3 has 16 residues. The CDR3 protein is CASSVATQGRYNEQFF. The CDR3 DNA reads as TGTGCCAGCAGCGTAGCTACCCAGGGGAGATACAATGAGCAGTTCTTC.

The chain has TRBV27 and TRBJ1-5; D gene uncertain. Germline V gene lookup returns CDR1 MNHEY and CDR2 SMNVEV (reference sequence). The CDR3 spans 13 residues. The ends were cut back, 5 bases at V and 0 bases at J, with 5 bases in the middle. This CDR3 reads CASSTSSNQPQHF. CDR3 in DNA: TGTGCCAGCAGTACGAGTAGCAATCAGCCCCAGCATTTT.

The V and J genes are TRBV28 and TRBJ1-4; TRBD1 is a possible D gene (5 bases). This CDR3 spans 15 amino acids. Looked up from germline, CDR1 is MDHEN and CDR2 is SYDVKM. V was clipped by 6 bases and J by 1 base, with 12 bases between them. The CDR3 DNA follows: TGTGCCAGCAGCCTTTTGGGGGTAACTAATGAAAAACTGTTTTTT. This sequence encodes CASSLLGVTNEKLFF.

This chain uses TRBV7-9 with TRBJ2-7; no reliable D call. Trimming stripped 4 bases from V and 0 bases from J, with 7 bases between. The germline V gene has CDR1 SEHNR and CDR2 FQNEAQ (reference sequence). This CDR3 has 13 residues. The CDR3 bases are TGTGCCAGCAGCTCGGATAGCTCCTACGAGCAGTACTTC. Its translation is CASSSDSSYEQYF. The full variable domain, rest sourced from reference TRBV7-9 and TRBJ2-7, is DTGVSQNPRHKITKRGQNVTFRCDPISEHNRLYWYRQTLGQGPEFLTYFQNEAQLEKSRLLSDRFSAERPKGSFSTLEIQRTEQGDSAMYLCASSSDSSYEQYFGPGTRLTVT.

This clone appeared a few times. Here the CDR3 reads CASSSRWTHYEQYF. In DNA form, the CDR3 reads TGTGCCAGCAGTTCGCGGTGGACACATTACGAGCAGTACTTC. The chain combines TRBV27 with TRBJ2-7; TRBD1 is a possible D gene (5 bases). CDR3 length: 14 amino acids. The ends were cut back, 4 bases at V and 4 bases at J, with 14 bases in the middle. Germline CDR1 MNHEY, CDR2 SMNVEV (reference sequence).

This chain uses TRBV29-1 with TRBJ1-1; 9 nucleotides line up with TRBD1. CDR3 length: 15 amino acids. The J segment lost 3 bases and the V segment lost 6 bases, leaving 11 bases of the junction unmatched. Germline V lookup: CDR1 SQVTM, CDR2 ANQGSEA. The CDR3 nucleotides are TGCAGCGTGGTAGCCACAGGGGGCGTTTACACTGAAGCTTTCTTT. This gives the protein CSVVATGGVYTEAFF.

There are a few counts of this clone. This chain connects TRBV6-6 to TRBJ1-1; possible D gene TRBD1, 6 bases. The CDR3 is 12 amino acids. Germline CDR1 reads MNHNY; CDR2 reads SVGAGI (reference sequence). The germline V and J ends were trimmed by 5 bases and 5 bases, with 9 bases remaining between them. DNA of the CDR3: TGTGCCAGCAGTCACAGGGAAACTGAAGCTTTCTTT. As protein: CASSHRETEAFF.

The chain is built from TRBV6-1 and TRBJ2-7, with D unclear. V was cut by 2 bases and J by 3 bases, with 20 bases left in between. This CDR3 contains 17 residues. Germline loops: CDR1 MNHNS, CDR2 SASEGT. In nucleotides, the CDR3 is TGTGCCAGCAGTGAAAACCTGGGGTTCCAGGCTCGCTACGAGCAGTACTTC. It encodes CASSENLGFQARYEQYF.

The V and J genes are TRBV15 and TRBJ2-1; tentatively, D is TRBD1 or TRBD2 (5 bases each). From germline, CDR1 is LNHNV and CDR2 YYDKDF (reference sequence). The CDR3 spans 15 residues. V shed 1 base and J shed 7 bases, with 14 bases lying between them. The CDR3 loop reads CATSRGVPGTNEQFF. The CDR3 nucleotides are TGTGCCACCAGCAGAGGCGTCCCGGGGACGAATGAGCAGTTCTTC. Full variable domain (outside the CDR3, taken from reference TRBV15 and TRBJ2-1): DAMVIQNPRYQVTQFGKPVTLSCSQTLNHNVMYWYQQKSSQAPKLLFHYYDKDFNNEADTPDNFQSRRPNTSFCFLDIRSPGLGDTAMYLCATSRGVPGTNEQFFGPGTRLTVL.

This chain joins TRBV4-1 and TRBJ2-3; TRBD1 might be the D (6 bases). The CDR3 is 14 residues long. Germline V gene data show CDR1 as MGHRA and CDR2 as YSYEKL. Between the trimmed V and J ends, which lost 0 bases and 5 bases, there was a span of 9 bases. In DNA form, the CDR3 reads TGCGCCAGCAGCCAAGATCAGGGGATAGATACGCAGTATTTT. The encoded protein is CASSQDQGIDTQYF.

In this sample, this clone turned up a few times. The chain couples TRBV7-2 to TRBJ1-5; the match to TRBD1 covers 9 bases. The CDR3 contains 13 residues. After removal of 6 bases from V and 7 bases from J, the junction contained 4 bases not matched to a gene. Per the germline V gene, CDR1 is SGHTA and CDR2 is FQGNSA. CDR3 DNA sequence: TGTGCCAGCAGTACAGGGGGCGAACAGCCCCAGCATTTT. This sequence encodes CASSTGGEQPQHF.

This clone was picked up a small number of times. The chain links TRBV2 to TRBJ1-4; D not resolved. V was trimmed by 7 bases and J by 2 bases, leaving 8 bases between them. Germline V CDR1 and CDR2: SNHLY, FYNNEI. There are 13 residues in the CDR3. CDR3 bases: TGTGCCAGCACCGAAGGGACTAATGAAAAACTGTTTTTT. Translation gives CASTEGTNEKLFF.

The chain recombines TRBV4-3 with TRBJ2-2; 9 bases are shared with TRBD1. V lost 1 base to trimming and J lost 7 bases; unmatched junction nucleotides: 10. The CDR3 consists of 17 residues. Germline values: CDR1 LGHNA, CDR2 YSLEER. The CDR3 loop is CASSQVKGTGRGGELFF. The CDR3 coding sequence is TGCGCCAGCAGCCAAGTGAAGGGGACAGGGCGGGGCGGGGAGCTGTTTTTT.

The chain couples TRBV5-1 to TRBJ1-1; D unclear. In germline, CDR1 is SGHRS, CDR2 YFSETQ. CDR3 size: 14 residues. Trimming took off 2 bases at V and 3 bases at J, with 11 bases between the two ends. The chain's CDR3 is CASSLGGLDTEAFF. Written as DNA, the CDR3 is TGCGCCAGCAGCTTAGGCGGGTTAGACACTGAAGCTTTCTTT. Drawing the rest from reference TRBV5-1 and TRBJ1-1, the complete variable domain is KAGVTQTPRYLIKTRGQQVTLSCSPISGHRSVSWYQQTPGQGLQFLFEYFSETQRNKGNFPGRFSGRQFSNSRSEMNVSTLELGDSALYLCASSLGGLDTEAFFGQGTRLTVV.

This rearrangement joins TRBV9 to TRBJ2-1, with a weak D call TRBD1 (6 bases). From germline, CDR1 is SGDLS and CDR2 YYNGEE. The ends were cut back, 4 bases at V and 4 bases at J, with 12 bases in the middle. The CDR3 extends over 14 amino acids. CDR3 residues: CASSTGTLYNEQFF. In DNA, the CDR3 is TGTGCCAGCAGCACAGGGACCTTATACAATGAGCAGTTCTTC.

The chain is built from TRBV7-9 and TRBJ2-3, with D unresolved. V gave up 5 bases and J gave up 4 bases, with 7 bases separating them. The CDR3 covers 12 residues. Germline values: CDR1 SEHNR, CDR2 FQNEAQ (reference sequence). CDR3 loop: CASSAGPDTQYF. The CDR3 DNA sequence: TGTGCCAGCAGCGCAGGCCCAGATACGCAGTATTTT.

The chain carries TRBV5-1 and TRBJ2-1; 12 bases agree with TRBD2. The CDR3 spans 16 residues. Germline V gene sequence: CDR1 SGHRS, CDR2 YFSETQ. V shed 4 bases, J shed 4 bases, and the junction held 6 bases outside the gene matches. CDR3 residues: CASSLNLAGGYNEQFF. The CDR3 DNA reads TGCGCCAGCAGCCTGAACCTAGCGGGAGGGTACAATGAGCAGTTCTTC.

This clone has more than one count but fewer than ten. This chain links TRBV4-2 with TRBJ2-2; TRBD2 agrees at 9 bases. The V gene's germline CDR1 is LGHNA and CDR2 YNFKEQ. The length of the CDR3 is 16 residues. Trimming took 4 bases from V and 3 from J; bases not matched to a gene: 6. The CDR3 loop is CASSLSTSGYTGELFF. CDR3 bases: TGTGCCAGCAGCCTCTCGACTAGCGGATACACCGGGGAGCTGTTTTTT.